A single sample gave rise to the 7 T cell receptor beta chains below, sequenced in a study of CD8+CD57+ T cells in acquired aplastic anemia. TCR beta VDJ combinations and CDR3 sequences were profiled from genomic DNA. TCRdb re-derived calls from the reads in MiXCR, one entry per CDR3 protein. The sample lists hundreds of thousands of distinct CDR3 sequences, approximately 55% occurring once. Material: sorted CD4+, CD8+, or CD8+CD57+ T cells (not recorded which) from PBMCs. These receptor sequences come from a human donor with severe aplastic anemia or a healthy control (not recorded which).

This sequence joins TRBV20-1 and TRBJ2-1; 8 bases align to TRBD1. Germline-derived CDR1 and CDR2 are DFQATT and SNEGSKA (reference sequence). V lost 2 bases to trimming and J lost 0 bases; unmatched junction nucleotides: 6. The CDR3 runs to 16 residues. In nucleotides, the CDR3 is TGCAGTGCTAGACTCACAGGGGGAAGCTCCTACAATGAGCAGTTCTTC. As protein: CSARLTGGSSYNEQFF.

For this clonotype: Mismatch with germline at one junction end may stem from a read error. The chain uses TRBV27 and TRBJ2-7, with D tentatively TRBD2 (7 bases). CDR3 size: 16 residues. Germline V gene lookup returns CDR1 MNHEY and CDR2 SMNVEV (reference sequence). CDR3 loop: CASGPLRGGSSCEQYF. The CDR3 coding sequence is TGTGCCAGCGGACCCCTCAGGGGCGGGAGCTCCTGCGAGCAGTACTTC.

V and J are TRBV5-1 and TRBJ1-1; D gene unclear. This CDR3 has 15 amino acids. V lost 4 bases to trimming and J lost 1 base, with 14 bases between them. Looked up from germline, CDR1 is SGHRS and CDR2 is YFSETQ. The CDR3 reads CASSMAAAGNTEAFF. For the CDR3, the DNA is TGCGCCAGCAGCATGGCGGCAGCGGGGAACACTGAAGCTTTCTTT. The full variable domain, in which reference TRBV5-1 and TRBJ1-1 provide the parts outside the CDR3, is KAGVTQTPRYLIKTRGQQVTLSCSPISGHRSVSWYQQTPGQGLQFLFEYFSETQRNKGNFPGRFSGRQFSNSRSEMNVSTLELGDSALYLCASSMAAAGNTEAFFGQGTRLTVV.

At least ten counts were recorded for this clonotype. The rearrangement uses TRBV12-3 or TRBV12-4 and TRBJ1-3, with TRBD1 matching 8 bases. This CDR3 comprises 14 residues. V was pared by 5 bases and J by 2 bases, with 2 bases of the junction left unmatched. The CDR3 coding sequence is TGTGCCAGCAGTCAGGGGGCAGCTGGAAACACCATATATTTT. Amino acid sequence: CASSQGAAGNTIYF.

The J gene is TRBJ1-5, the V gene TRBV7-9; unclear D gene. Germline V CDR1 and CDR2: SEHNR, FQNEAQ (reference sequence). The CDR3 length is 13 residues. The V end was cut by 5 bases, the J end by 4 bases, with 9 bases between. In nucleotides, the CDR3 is TGTGCCAGCAGCCCCGACACTAATCAGCCCCAGCATTTT. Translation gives CASSPDTNQPQHF.

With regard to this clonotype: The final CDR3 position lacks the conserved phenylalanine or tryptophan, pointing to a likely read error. This CDR3 reads CASNPGIHSYGYTS. CDR3 in DNA: TGTGCCAGCAACCCAGGGATTCACAGCTATGGCTACACCTCC. This rearrangement joins TRBV6-6 to TRBJ1-2, with D perhaps TRBD1 (5 bases). Germline V gene lookup returns CDR1 MNHNY and CDR2 SVGAGI (reference sequence). With 7 bases removed from V and 4 bases from J, the gap between germline ends came to 16 bases. CDR3 length: 14 amino acids.

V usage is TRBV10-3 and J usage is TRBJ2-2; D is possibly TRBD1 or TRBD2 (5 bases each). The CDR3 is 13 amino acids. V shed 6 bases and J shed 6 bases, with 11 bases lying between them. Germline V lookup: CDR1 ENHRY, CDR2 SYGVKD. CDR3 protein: CAIRGPWSGELFF. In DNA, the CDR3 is TGTGCCATCAGGGGACCTTGGTCCGGGGAGCTGTTTTTT.